The rows below give T cell receptor beta chains drawn from one sample of a study of shared clonotypes between healthy human individuals. Measured with immunoSEQ multiplex PCR; TCRdb has only the in-frame clones, and not every one. This sample carries about 2.1 million clones, just under 95% of them seen once, and the ten largest clones take under 2%. The sequencing sample was made of naive CD8+ T cells from PBMCs. These TCRs come from a man aged 18 to 35 in good health. Some clones in this sample may be carry-over from other donors' samples. Each CDR3 is given with its conserved first and last residue.

V: TRBV9
length: 16
CDR3: CASSVGDTGSGNTIYF

V: TRBV13
length: 15
CDR3: CASSPGRKMNTEAFF

V: TRBV29-1
length: 15
CDR3: CSVDIPGENGPEAFF

V: TRBV27
length: 14
CDR3: CASRGLSSYNEQFF

V: TRBV4-1
length: 17
CDR3: CASSQDRPGSSYNEQFF

V: TRBV10-3
length: 14
CDR3: CAVGLAPGYNEQFF

V: TRBV28
length: 13
CDR3: CASSLVTTDTQYF

V: TRBV21-1
length: 17
CDR3: CASSKVSSGDGGYGYTF

V: TRBV6-5
length: 15
CDR3: CASSWDGRSTDTQYF

V: TRBV4-1
length: 16
CDR3: CASSQVRQGGNQPQHF

V: TRBV29-1
length: 12
CDR3: CSVETGGIEAFF

V: TRBV6-1
length: 15
CDR3: CASSEAVGLRYEQYF

V: TRBV5-4
length: 14
CDR3: CASSLLSSGNTIYF

V: TRBV9
length: 12
CDR3: CASSASYNEQFF

V: TRBV29-1
length: 13
CDR3: CSVWTGEDTEAFF

V: TRBV28
length: 13
CDR3: CASSGGNYNEQFF

V: TRBV25-1
length: 17
CDR3: CASRNGLAGGQNNEQFF

V: TRBV28
length: 14
CDR3: CASTPDRFNYGYTF

V: TRBV6-5
length: 13
CDR3: CASSYGRVNEQFF

V: TRBV15
length: 16
CDR3: CATSSTRRGSGNTIYF

V: TRBV25-1
length: 16
CDR3: CASSAPHSNSYNEQFF

V: TRBV5-8
length: 17
CDR3: CASSSFVGDWDTGELFF

V: TRBV2
length: 15
CDR3: CASSRPDPPGRGQYF

V: TRBV4-1
length: 19
CDR3: CASSQDRLAGGFSGNTIYF

V: TRBV27
length: 9
CDR3: CAGGYEQYF

V: TRBV10-1
length: 16
CDR3: CASSESKSGSVYGYTF

V: TRBV7-8
length: 16
CDR3: CASSWGRPLGTDTQYF

V: TRBV4-2
length: 13
CDR3: CASRPTENTEAFF

V: TRBV28
length: 13
CDR3: CASHGDTQETQYF

V: TRBV27
length: 15
CDR3: CATKSVGRAGDEQYF

V: TRBV11-2
length: 15
CDR3: CASSLAGRVQDGYTF

V: TRBV7-6
length: 14
CDR3: CASSLGREWGEQFF

V: TRBV7-6
length: 16
CDR3: CASSPGPGGEAYGYTF

V: TRBV9
length: 15
CDR3: CASSDRGYSGNTIYF

V: TRBV7-9
length: 19
CDR3: CASSPLSPASGRDAGELFF

V: TRBV11-2
length: 13
CDR3: CASSPRQGIEAFF